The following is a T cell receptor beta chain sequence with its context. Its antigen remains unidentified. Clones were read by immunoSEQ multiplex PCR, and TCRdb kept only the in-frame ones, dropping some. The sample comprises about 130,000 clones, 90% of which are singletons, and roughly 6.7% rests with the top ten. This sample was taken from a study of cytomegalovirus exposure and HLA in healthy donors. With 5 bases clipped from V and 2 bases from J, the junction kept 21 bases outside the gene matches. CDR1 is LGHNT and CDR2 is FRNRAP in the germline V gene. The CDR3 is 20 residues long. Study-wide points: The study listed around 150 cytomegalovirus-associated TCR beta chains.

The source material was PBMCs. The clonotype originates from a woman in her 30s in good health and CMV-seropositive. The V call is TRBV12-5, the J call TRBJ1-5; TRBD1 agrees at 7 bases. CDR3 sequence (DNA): TGTGCTAGTGGTCGCCGCCGCGAGGGGGCGGTTGGTGGTTGCAATCAGCCCCAGCATTTT. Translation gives CASGRRREGAVGGCNQPQHF.